The following is a T cell receptor (beta chain) sequence with its context. The CDR3 is 14 residues long. The germline V gene has CDR1 SGHNT and CDR2 YYREEE (reference sequence). The ends were cut back, 0 bases at V and 2 bases at J, with 7 bases in the middle. The repertoire was sequenced with immunoSEQ multiplex PCR; TCRdb's copy has only in-frame clones and lacks some. The sample lists some 140,000 clones, over 85% occurring once. The data derive from a study of control samples from healthy donors and cancer patients. This TCR came from a young man in good health. This rearrangement joins TRBV5-4 to TRBJ2-3; D unresolved. The specimen was blood. In DNA, the CDR3 is TGTGCCAGCAGCTTGGGACTTACCACAGATACGCAGTATTTT. Translation: CASSLGLTTDTQYF.